This T cell receptor beta chain was identified during a study of cytomegalovirus exposure and HLA in healthy donors. Whole-study results and caveats: There were some public TCRs occurring in many donors, but most TCR sequences were rare. Cytomegalovirus status, reportedly, was diagnosed with high specificity and sensitivity by the classifier. Analyzed later, association rates of TCRs varied across HLA loci, with DRB1 most and HLA-C fewest. Of the V segments, some could not be distinguished, including TRBV6-2 and TRBV6-3, and were excluded.

Comments on this clone: Its antigen remains unknown.

PCR employed 60 Vbeta and 13 Jbeta primers. This table comes from immunoSEQ multiplex PCR, and its TCRdb copy is limited to in-frame clones, with some not included. Of 200,000 to 300,000 clones detected, roughly 73% appear once; the ten largest clones hold 0.4% to 0.6%. V dropped 0 bases and J dropped 7 bases, with 7 bases sitting between them. The CDR3 loop spans 12 amino acids. Germline V gene data show CDR1 as SGHRS and CDR2 as YFSETQ. The sample comprised PBMCs. V is TRBV5-1 and J is TRBJ1-2; D is unresolved. This receptor was obtained from a boy between 10 and 17 years old in good health and CMV-seronegative. Here the CDR3 reads CASSLAPGGYTF. The CDR3, as DNA: TGCGCCAGCAGCTTGGCCCCGGGTGGCTACACCTTC.